This record covers a single T cell receptor beta chain. Its antigen is not known. PCR amplification relied on 60 Vbeta primers (plus 13 Jbeta primers). Here immunoSEQ multiplex PCR was the method, and the copy in TCRdb shows in-frame clones only, minus some. Found here are approximately 99,000 clones, 73% of them singletons; the top ten hold approximately 3.5%. Germline-derived CDR1 and CDR2 are SGHRS and YFSETQ. V was pared by 4 bases and J by 1 base, with 4 bases of the junction left unmatched. The CDR3 contains 15 residues. This entry is derived from a study of cytomegalovirus exposure and HLA in healthy donors. Findings and caveats of the study: With high specificity and sensitivity, the classifier reportedly diagnosed cytomegalovirus status. Analyzed later, association rates of TCRs varied across HLA loci, with DRB1 most and HLA-C fewest.

Sequenced input: PBMCs. The rearrangement uses TRBV5-1 and TRBJ2-3; 9 bases are shared with TRBD2. This clonotype was obtained from a man aged 35 to 55 in good health and CMV-seronegative. The CDR3 protein is CASSPLAGGTDTQYF. The DNA of the CDR3 is TGCGCCAGCAGCCCGTTAGCGGGGGGCACAGATACGCAGTATTTT.